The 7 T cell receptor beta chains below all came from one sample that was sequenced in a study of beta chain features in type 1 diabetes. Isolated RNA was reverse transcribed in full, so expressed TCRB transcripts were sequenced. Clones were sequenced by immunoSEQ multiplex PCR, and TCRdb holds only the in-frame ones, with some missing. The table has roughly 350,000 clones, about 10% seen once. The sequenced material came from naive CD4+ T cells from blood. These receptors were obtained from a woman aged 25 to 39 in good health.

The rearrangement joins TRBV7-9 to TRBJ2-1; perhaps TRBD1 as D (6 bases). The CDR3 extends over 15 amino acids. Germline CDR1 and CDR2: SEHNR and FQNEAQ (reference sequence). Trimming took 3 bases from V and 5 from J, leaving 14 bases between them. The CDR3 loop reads CASSLRGIEHNEQFF. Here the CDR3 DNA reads TGTGCCAGCAGCTTGAGGGGGATAGAGCACAATGAGCAGTTCTTC.

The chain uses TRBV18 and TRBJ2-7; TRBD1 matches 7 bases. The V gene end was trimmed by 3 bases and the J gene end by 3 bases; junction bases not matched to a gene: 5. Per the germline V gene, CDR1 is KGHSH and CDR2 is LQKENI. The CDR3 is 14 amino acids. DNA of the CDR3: TGTGCCAGCTCACCTACCGGGACAGACTACGAGCAGTACTTC. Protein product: CASSPTGTDYEQYF. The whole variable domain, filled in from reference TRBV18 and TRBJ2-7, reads NAGVMQNPRHLVRRRGQEARLRCSPMKGHSHVYWYRQLPEEGLKFMVYLQKENIIDESGMPKERFSAEFPKEGPSILRIQQVVRGDSAAYFCASSPTGTDYEQYFGPGTRLTVT.

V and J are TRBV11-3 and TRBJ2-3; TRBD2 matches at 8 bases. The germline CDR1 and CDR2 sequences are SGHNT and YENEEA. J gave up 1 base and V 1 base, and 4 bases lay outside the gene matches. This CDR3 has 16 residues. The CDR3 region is CASSLGISGGTDTQYF. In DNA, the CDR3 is TGTGCCAGCAGCTTAGGGATTAGCGGGGGCACAGATACGCAGTATTTT.

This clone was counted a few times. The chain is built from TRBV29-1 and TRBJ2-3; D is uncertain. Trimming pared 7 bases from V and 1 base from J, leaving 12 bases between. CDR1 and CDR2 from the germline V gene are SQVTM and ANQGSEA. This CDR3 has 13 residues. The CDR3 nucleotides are TGCAGCGCGCAGACTGTTCGCACAGATACGCAGTATTTT. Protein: CSAQTVRTDTQYF.

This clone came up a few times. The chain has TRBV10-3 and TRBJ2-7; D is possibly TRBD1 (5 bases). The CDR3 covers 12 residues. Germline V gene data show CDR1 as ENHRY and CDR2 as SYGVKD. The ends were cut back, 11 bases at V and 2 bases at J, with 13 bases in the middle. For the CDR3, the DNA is TGTGCCTTGGGGCAGAACCCCTACGAGCAGTACTTC. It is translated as CALGQNPYEQYF.

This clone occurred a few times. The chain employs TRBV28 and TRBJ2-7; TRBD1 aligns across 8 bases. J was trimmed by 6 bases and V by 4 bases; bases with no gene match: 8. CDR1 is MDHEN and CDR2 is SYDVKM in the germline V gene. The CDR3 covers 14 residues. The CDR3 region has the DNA TGTGCCAGCAGTTCCCCGGCAGGGGGCGGCGAGCAGTACTTC. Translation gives CASSSPAGGGEQYF. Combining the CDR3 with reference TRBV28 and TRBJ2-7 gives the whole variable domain DVKVTQSSRYLVKRTGEKVFLECVQDMDHENMFWYRQDPGLGLRLIYFSYDVKMKEKGDIPEGYSVSREKKERFSLILESASTNQTSMYLCASSSPAGGGEQYFGPGTRLTVT.

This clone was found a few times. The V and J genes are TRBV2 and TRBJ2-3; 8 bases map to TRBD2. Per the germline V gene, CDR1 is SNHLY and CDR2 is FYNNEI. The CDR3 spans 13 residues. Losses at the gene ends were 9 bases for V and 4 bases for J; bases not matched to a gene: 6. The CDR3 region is CARQVGRADTQYF. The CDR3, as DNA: TGTGCCAGGCAAGTCGGGAGGGCAGATACGCAGTATTTT.